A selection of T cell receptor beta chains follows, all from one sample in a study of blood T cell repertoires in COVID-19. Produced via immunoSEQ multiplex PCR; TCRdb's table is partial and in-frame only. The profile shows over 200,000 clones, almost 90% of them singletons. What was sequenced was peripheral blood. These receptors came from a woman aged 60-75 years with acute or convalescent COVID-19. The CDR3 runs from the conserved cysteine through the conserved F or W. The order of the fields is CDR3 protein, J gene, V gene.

cdr3_aa: CAWSVHGAGANVLTF; j_call: TRBJ2-6; v_call: TRBV30
cdr3_aa: CASSLGAARNSPLHF; j_call: TRBJ1-6; v_call: TRBV28
cdr3_aa: CASSPRTVSGELFF; j_call: TRBJ2-2; v_call: TRBV3-1/TRBV3-2
cdr3_aa: CASSSRTGGDTQYF; j_call: TRBJ2-3; v_call: TRBV5-1
cdr3_aa: CASSSTGFAEAFF; j_call: TRBJ1-1; v_call: TRBV7-9
cdr3_aa: CASAQVSTDTQYF; j_call: TRBJ2-3; v_call: TRBV6-5
cdr3_aa: CASSRDRALIYGYTF; j_call: TRBJ1-2; v_call: TRBV18
cdr3_aa: CASSLSTEAFF; j_call: TRBJ1-1; v_call: TRBV28
cdr3_aa: CASSARTGRTGELFF; j_call: TRBJ2-2; v_call: TRBV2
cdr3_aa: CASSSPGLAGLSSYEQYF; j_call: TRBJ2-7; v_call: TRBV28
cdr3_aa: CASKGQGAPNYGYTF; j_call: TRBJ1-2; v_call: TRBV25-1
cdr3_aa: CASSQGTSGDSDTQYF; j_call: TRBJ2-3; v_call: TRBV4-1
cdr3_aa: CASSSGSEGGGYTF; j_call: TRBJ1-2; v_call: TRBV11-2
cdr3_aa: CASRRAGGRYNEQFF; j_call: TRBJ2-1; v_call: TRBV5-4
cdr3_aa: CASSLGAPSETQYF; j_call: TRBJ2-5; v_call: TRBV5-1
cdr3_aa: CASSTGSYEQYF; j_call: TRBJ2-7; v_call: TRBV10-1
cdr3_aa: CASSLPGQANYGYTF; j_call: TRBJ1-2; v_call: TRBV7-9
cdr3_aa: CASSLMGQNEKLFF; j_call: TRBJ1-4; v_call: TRBV5-1
cdr3_aa: CASSPGIAGDNEQFF; j_call: TRBJ2-1; v_call: TRBV11-3
cdr3_aa: CASSPQAGARTDTQYF; j_call: TRBJ2-3; v_call: TRBV4-2
cdr3_aa: CAWSLRGRNTIYF; j_call: TRBJ1-3; v_call: TRBV30
cdr3_aa: CASSETGLPSEAFF; j_call: TRBJ1-1; v_call: TRBV2
cdr3_aa: CASRLEATGVTTEAFF; j_call: TRBJ1-1; v_call: TRBV12-2
cdr3_aa: CASSQRTGAVYEQFF; j_call: TRBJ2-1; v_call: TRBV6-2/TRBV6-3
cdr3_aa: CASSSLGSSYNEQFF; j_call: TRBJ2-1; v_call: TRBV6-5
cdr3_aa: CASRSPAGPYEQYF; j_call: TRBJ2-7; v_call: TRBV28
cdr3_aa: CSVGMGAGAKNIQYF; j_call: TRBJ2-4; v_call: TRBV29-1
cdr3_aa: CASSLEPGSGNTIYF; j_call: TRBJ1-3; v_call: TRBV5-1
cdr3_aa: CASSLTVSGNTIYF; j_call: TRBJ1-3; v_call: TRBV7-9